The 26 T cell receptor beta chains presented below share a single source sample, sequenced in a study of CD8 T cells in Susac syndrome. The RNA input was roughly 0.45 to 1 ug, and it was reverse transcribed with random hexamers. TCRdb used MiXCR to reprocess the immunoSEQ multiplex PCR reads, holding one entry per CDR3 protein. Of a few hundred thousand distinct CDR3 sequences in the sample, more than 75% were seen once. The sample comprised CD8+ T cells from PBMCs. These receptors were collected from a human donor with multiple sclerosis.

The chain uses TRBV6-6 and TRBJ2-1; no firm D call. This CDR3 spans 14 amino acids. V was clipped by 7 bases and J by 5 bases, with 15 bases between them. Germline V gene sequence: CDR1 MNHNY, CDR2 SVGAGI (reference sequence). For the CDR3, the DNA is TGTGCCAGCACCCATGGTCGGACGGACAATGAGCAGTTCTTC. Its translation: CASTHGRTDNEQFF.

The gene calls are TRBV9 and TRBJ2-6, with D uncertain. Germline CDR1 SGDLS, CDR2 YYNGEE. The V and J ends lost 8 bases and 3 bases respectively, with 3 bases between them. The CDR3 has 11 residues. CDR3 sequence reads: CASGGANVLTF. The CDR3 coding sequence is TGTGCCAGTGGTGGGGCCAACGTCCTGACTTTC.

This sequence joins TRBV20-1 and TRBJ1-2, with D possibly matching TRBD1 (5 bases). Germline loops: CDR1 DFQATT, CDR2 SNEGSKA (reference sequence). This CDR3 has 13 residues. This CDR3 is CSSTGTVDYGYTF. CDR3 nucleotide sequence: TGCAGCTCCACCGGGACGGTAGACTATGGCTACACCTTC.

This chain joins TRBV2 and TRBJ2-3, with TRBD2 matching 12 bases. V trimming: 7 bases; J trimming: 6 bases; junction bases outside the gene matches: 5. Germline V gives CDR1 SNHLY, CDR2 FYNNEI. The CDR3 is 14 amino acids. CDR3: CASTTSGRGDTQYF. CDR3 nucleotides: TGTGCCAGCACGACTAGCGGGAGAGGTGATACGCAGTATTTT.

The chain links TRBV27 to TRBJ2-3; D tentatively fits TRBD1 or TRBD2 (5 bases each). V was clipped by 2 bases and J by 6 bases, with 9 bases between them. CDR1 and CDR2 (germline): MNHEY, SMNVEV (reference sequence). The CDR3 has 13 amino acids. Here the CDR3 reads CASSLPGADTQYF. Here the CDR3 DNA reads TGTGCCAGCAGTTTACCCGGGGCGGATACGCAGTATTTT.

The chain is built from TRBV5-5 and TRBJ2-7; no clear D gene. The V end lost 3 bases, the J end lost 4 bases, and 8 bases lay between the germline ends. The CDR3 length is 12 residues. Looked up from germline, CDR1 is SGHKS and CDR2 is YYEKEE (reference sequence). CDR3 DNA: TGTGCCAGCAGCTGGACGGAGTACGAGCAGTACTTC. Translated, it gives CASSWTEYEQYF.

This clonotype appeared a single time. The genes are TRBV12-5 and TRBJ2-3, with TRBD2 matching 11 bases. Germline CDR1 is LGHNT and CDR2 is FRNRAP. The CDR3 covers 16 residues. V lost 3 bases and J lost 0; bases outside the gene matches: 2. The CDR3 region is CASGLGLAGSTDTQYF. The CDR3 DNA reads TGTGCTAGTGGTTTAGGACTAGCGGGTAGCACAGATACGCAGTATTTT.

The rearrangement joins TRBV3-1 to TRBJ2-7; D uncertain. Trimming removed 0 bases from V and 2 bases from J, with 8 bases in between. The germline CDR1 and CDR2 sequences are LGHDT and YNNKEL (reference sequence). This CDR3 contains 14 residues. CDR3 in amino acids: CASSQDARTYEQYF. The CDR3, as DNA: TGTGCCAGCAGCCAAGATGCCCGTACCTACGAGCAGTACTTC.

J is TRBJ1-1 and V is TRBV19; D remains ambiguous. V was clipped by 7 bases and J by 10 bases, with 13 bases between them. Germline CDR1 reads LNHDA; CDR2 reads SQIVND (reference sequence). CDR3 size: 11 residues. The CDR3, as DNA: TGTGCCAGTACCTATGGGATAGTAGCTTTCTTT. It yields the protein CASTYGIVAFF. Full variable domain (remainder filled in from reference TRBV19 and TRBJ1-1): DGGITQSPKYLFRKEGQNVTLSCEQNLNHDAMYWYRQDPGQGLRLIYYSQIVNDFQKGDIAEGYSVSREKKESFPLTVTSAQKNPTAFYLCASTYGIVAFFGQGTRLTVV.

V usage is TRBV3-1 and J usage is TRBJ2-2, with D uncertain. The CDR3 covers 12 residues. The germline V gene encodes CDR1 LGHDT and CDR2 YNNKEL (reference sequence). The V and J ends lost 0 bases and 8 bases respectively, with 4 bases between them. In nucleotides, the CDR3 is TGTGCCAGCAGCCAAGAATGGGGGGAGCTGTTTTTT. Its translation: CASSQEWGELFF.

The CDR3 bases are TGTGCCAGCTCACCAAGGGGGTGGAGCAATCAGCCCCAGCATTTT. Its translation is CASSPRGWSNQPQHF. The V and J genes are TRBV18 and TRBJ1-5; D may be TRBD1 (6 bases). With 2 bases removed from V and 1 base from J, the gap between germline ends came to 9 bases. From germline, CDR1 is KGHSH and CDR2 LQKENI. This CDR3 is 15 amino acids long.

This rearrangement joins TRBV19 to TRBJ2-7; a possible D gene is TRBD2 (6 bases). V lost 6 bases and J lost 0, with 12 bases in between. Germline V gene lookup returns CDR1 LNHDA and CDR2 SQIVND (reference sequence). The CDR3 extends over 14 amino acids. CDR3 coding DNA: TGTGCCAGTAGGGGCGGGGTCCCCTCCTACGAGCAGTACTTC. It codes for CASRGGVPSYEQYF.

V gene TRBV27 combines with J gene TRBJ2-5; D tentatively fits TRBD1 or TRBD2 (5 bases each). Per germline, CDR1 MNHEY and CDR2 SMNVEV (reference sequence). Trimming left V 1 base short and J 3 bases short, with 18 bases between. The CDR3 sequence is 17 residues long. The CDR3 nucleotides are TGTGCCAGCAGTTTATACCCCTCCGAGGGGAGTGAAGAGACCCAGTACTTC. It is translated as CASSLYPSEGSEETQYF.

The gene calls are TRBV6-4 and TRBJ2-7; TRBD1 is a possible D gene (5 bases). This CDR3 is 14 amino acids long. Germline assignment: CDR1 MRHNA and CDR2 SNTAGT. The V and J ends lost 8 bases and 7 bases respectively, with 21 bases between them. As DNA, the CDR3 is TGTGCCAGCGTACCAAGGGCAGGGCGGCGGGAGCAGTACTTC. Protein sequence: CASVPRAGRREQYF.

The CDR3 protein is CSARDMRYSSYEQYF. The CDR3 DNA reads as TGCAGTGCTAGAGATATGCGGTATAGCTCCTACGAGCAGTACTTC. The chain recombines TRBV20-1 with TRBJ2-7, with D unclear. The CDR3 is made up of 15 amino acids. Trimming left V 0 bases short and J 0 bases short, with 12 bases between. Per germline, CDR1 DFQATT and CDR2 SNEGSKA (reference sequence).

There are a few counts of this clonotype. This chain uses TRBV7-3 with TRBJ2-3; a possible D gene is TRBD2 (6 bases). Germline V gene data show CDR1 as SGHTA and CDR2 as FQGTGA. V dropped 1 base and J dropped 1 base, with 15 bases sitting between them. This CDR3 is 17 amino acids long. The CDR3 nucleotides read TGTGCCAGCAGCTTAATAGAAGGGACTCCGGGCACAGATACGCAGTATTTT. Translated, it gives CASSLIEGTPGTDTQYF. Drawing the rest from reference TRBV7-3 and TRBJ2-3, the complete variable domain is GAGVSQTPSNKVTEKGKYVELRCDPISGHTALYWYRQSLGQGPEFLIYFQGTGAADDSGLPNDRFFAVRPEGSVSTLKIQRTERGDSAVYLCASSLIEGTPGTDTQYFGPGTRLTVL.

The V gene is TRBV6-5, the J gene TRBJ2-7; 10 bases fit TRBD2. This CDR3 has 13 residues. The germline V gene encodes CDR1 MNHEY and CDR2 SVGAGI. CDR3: CVAGGSVGYEQYF. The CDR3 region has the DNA TGTGTAGCGGGAGGATCTGTGGGCTACGAGCAGTACTTC.

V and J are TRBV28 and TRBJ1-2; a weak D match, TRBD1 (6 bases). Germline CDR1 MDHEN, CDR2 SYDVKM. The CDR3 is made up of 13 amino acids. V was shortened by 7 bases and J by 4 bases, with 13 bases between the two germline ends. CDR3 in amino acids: CASTRQASYGYTF. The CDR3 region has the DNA TGTGCCAGCACCAGACAGGCAAGCTATGGCTACACCTTC.

As DNA, the CDR3 is TGTGCCAGCAGCCCTCCGGGGGGCGGCATGAACACTGAAGCTTTCTTT. It is translated as CASSPPGGGMNTEAFF. The V gene is TRBV9, the J gene TRBJ1-1, with D perhaps matching TRBD1 (6 bases). Germline values: CDR1 SGDLS, CDR2 YYNGEE. The CDR3 length is 16 residues. V was clipped by 4 bases and J by 0 bases, with 16 bases between them.

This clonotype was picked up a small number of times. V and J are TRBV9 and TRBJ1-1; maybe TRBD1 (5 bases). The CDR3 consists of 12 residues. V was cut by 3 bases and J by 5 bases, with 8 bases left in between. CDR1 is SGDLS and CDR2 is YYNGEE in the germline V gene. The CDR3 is CASSAGGTEAFF. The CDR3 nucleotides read TGTGCCAGCAGCGCCGGGGGAACTGAAGCTTTCTTT. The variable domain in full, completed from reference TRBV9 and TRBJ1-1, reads DSGVTQTPKHLITATGQRVTLRCSPRSGDLSVYWYQQSLDQGLQFLIQYYNGEERAKGNILERFSAQQFPDLHSELNLSSLELGDSALYFCASSAGGTEAFFGQGTRLTVV.

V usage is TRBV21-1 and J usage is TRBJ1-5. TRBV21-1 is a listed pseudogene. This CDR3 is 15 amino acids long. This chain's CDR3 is CASSWLGNSNQPQHF. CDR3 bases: TGTGCCAGCAGCTGGCTGGGGAATAGCAATCAGCCCCAGCATTTT.

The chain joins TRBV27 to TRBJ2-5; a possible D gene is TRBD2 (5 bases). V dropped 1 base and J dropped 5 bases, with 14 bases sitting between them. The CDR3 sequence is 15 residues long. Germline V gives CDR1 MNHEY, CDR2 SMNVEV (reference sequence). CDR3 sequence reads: CASSLFSGNRETQYF. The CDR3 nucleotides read TGTGCCAGCAGTTTATTCTCCGGGAATCGGGAGACCCAGTACTTC.

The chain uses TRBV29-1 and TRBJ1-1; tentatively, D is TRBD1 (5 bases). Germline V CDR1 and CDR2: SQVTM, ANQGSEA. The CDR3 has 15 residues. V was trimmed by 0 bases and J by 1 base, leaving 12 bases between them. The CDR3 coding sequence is TGCAGCGTTGAAGAACCCCGGGGGGGGAACACTGAAGCTTTCTTT. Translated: CSVEEPRGGNTEAFF.

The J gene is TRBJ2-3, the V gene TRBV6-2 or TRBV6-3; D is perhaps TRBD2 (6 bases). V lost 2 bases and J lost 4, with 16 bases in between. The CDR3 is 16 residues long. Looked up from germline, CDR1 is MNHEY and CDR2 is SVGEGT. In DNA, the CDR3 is TGTGCCAGCAGTTACCCGTCGGGAGCTGGGCCAGATACGCAGTATTTT. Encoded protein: CASSYPSGAGPDTQYF.

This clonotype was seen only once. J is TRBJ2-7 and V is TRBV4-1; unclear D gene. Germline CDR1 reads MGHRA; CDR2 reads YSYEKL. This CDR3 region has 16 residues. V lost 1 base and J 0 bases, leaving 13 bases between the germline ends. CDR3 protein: CASSQGGEPYSYEQYF. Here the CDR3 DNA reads TGCGCCAGCAGCCAAGGGGGTGAGCCCTACTCCTACGAGCAGTACTTC.

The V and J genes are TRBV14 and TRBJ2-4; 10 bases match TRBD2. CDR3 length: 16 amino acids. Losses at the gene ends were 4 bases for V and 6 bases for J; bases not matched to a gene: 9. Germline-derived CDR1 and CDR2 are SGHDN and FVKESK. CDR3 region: CASSLGSGRTGNIQYF. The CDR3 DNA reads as TGTGCCAGCAGCCTAGGTAGCGGGAGGACGGGAAACATTCAGTACTTC.